Presented here are 27 T cell receptor beta chains from one specimen sequenced in a study of EBV T-cell therapy then PD-1 blockade in nasopharyngeal carcinoma (dated by TCRdb to about 2021). The library was built by means of the immunoSEQ multiplex PCR assay. TCRdb took over this immuneACCESS table, retaining in-frame rearrangements with V and J assigned. Such tables are incomplete; in checked studies, under half of the missing clones stem from an unresolved V gene, and the remainder is unexplained. The sample contains 20,000 to 25,000 clones, about 86% of them found a single time. The ten largest clones take up more than 25% of the sample. These TCRs are of unknown antigen specificity. This specimen's time point label, interpreted: 266 days after commencement of treatment, after nivolumab therapy. In the paper's terms, the treatment or condition label means: AdE1-LMPpoly-expanded autologous EBV-specific T-cell therapy followed by anti-PD-1 nivolumab.

The material was CD8+ T cells from blood, obtained at roughly day 290 from a patient whose treatment included autologous EBV-specific T cells and nivolumab. Every receptor here comes from a man aged 35-49 years with nasopharyngeal carcinoma.

V gene TRBV6-5 combines with J gene TRBJ1-1; possibly TRBD1 for D (5 bases). The CDR3 loop spans 15 amino acids. The germline gives CDR1 MNHEY, CDR2 SVGAGI. The V gene lost 0 bases and the J gene lost 0 bases, with 8 bases spanning the gap. This CDR3 is CASSYSGGMNTEAFF. For the CDR3, the DNA is TGTGCCAGCAGTTACTCCGGGGGAATGAACACTGAAGCTTTCTTT.

The CDR3 DNA is TGTGCCAGCAGTTCTAGCGGGGGGTCCTACAATGAGCAGTTCTTC. This encodes CASSSSGGSYNEQFF. V and J are TRBV6-5 and TRBJ2-1; 11 nucleotides line up with TRBD2. V trimming: 4 bases; J trimming: 1 base; junction bases outside the gene matches: 0. Germline loops: CDR1 MNHEY, CDR2 SVGAGI. The CDR3 extends over 15 amino acids.

The chain carries TRBV27 and TRBJ1-1, with a weak D call TRBD1 (5 bases). The CDR3 has 13 residues. Trimming stripped 4 bases from V and 11 bases from J, with 17 bases between. Germline CDR1 MNHEY, CDR2 SMNVEV (reference sequence). CDR3 protein: CASSYTGALMAFF. The CDR3, as DNA: TGTGCCAGCAGTTACACTGGGGCTTTGATGGCTTTCTTT.

This clone turned up a few times. The rearrangement joins TRBV28 to TRBJ1-3; D is uncertain. This CDR3 is 12 amino acids long. Germline lookup yields CDR1 MDHEN and CDR2 SYDVKM. Trimming cost V 5 bases and J 1 base, with 3 bases left between them. CDR3 sequence (DNA): TGTGCCAGCAGTGATTCTGGAAACACCATATATTTT. Its translation: CASSDSGNTIYF.

The chain carries TRBV5-5 and TRBJ1-3, with a tentative D call TRBD1 (6 bases). The V gene's germline CDR1 is SGHKS and CDR2 YYEKEE (reference sequence). This CDR3 contains 14 residues. Trimming took 6 bases from V and 4 from J, leaving 14 bases between them. The CDR3 DNA reads as TGTGCCAGCATACGGGGGGCCTCCGGAAACACCATATATTTT. Translated: CASIRGASGNTIYF.

The CDR3 is CASRAAGDGNTIYF. DNA of the CDR3: TGTGCCAGCAGAGCCGCAGGGGACGGAAACACCATATATTTT. The chain links TRBV2 to TRBJ1-3; D is possibly TRBD1 (6 bases). The V gene lost 6 bases and the J gene lost 4 bases, with 13 bases spanning the gap. This CDR3 is 14 amino acids long. Germline CDR1 SNHLY, CDR2 FYNNEI.

This clone was observed a single time. The V gene is TRBV6-2 or TRBV6-3, the J gene TRBJ2-6, with 7 bases matching TRBD2. Germline V CDR1 and CDR2: MNHEY, SVGEGT. The ends lost 6 bases at V and 2 bases at J; junction bases unmatched: 7. The CDR3 sequence is 16 residues long. The CDR3 reads CASSPVAGAGANVLTF. The CDR3 DNA follows: TGTGCCAGCAGCCCGGTCGCGGGGGCTGGGGCCAACGTCCTGACTTTC.

As for this clone: At one boundary the junction diverges from the germline segment, which might be a read error. Other DNA sequences of this sample code for an identical CDR3. V usage is TRBV6-5 and J usage is TRBJ2-7; possible D gene TRBD2, 5 bases. Germline CDR1 reads MNHEY; CDR2 reads SVGAGI. The CDR3 runs to 12 residues. In nucleotides, the CDR3 is TGTGCCACCCCCGGGGTTGCCTACGAGCAATACTTC. The encoded protein is CATPGVAYEQYF.

The gene calls are TRBV6-5 and TRBJ2-5; 11 bases align to TRBD2. Germline V gives CDR1 MNHEY, CDR2 SVGAGI. J lost 0 bases, V lost 5 bases, and 2 bases had no gene match. CDR3 length equals 15 residues. Written as DNA, the CDR3 is TGTGCCAGCAGTAGACTAGCGGGGAACCAAGAGACCCAGTACTTC. It yields the protein CASSRLAGNQETQYF.

This clone has only one observation. V is TRBV9 and J is TRBJ2-4, with a possible D match to TRBD1 (5 bases). Germline CDR1 reads SGDLS; CDR2 reads YYNGEE. Deletions cut 0 bases from V and 4 bases from J, with 17 bases between. This CDR3 comprises 17 residues. CDR3 sequence: CASSVVIAAGPKNIQYF. The CDR3 DNA reads as TGTGCCAGCAGCGTAGTAATCGCGGCAGGGCCTAAAAACATTCAGTACTTC.

The CDR3 protein is CASSLAVYNEQFF. The DNA for the CDR3 is TGCGCCAGCAGCTTGGCCGTTTACAATGAGCAGTTCTTC. The chain carries TRBV5-1 and TRBJ2-1; D gene uncertain. This CDR3 spans 13 amino acids. The V end was cut by 0 bases, the J end by 4 bases, with 5 bases between. Per the germline V gene, CDR1 is SGHRS and CDR2 is YFSETQ.

The chain joins TRBV6-4 to TRBJ2-3; no clear D. Germline loops: CDR1 MRHNA, CDR2 SNTAGT. The CDR3 is 12 amino acids. Trimming shortened V by 2 bases and J by 7 bases, and 7 bases separated the two germline ends. The CDR3 is CASSDGWYTQYF. The DNA for the CDR3 is TGTGCCAGCAGTGACGGGTGGTATACGCAGTATTTT.

This clone was seen more than once but under ten times. The V call is TRBV7-9, the J call TRBJ1-2; D not resolved. The CDR3 length is 11 residues. Trimming stripped 1 base from V and 8 bases from J, with 5 bases between. In germline, CDR1 is SEHNR, CDR2 FQNEAQ (reference sequence). The CDR3 spells CASSLGWGYTF. CDR3 DNA: TGTGCCAGCAGCTTAGGATGGGGCTACACCTTC.

Only one count was recorded for this clone. The sample carries other DNA sequences with the same CDR3. The chain is built from TRBV29-1 and TRBJ1-1; the D is unclear. This CDR3 is 12 amino acids long. Germline V gene lookup returns CDR1 SQVTM and CDR2 ANQGSEA. Trimming took off 4 bases at V and 5 bases at J, with 11 bases between the two ends. CDR3 bases: TGCAGCGTTGTTCCCCGAGGGACTGAAGCTTTCTTT. This gives the protein CSVVPRGTEAFF.

The genes are TRBV23-1 and TRBJ1-1; D is unresolved. TRBV23-1 is an ORF, with its function uncertain. The CDR3 runs to 12 residues. Trimming took off 9 bases at V and 3 bases at J, with 11 bases between the two ends. The CDR3 sequence is CARAGPHTEAFF. The DNA of the CDR3 is TGCGCCAGGGCCGGACCCCACACTGAAGCTTTCTTT.

The chain joins TRBV9 to TRBJ2-7, with D possibly TRBD2 on 5 matching bases. Per germline, CDR1 SGDLS and CDR2 YYNGEE. This CDR3 region has 13 residues. The V end lost 4 bases, the J end lost 4 bases, and 12 bases lay between the germline ends. In nucleotides, the CDR3 is TGTGCCAGCAGCCCTTGGGGAGCATACGAGCAGTACTTC. Its protein is CASSPWGAYEQYF.

The J gene is TRBJ2-1, the V gene TRBV3-1 (or the pseudogene TRBV3-2); the D gene is possibly TRBD2 (5 bases). Per germline, CDR1 LGHDT and CDR2 YNNKEL (reference sequence). The CDR3 contains 14 residues. The V end lost 4 bases, the J end lost 4 bases, and 11 bases lay between the germline ends. Written as DNA, the CDR3 is TGTGCCAGCAGCCCAGCGGAGCCGTACAATGAGCAGTTCTTC. The encoded protein is CASSPAEPYNEQFF.

This rearrangement joins TRBV24-1 to TRBJ2-3; D is perhaps TRBD1 (5 bases). This CDR3 has 18 amino acids. CDR1 and CDR2 (germline): KGHDR, SFDVKD. With 0 bases removed from V and 6 bases from J, the gap between germline ends came to 21 bases. Here the CDR3 DNA reads TGTGCCACCAGTGATTTGTGGTCAGGGATTGAAGATTTGGATACGCAGTATTTT. This gives the protein CATSDLWSGIEDLDTQYF.

The V call is TRBV9, the J call TRBJ2-7; a weak D match, TRBD1 (6 bases). Trimming removed 4 bases from V and 1 base from J, with 18 bases in between. Germline CDR1 reads SGDLS; CDR2 reads YYNGEE. CDR3 length: 16 amino acids. In DNA form, the CDR3 reads TGTGCCAGCAGCCCACGGACAGCGACCGCTTCCTACGAGCAGTACTTC. Its translation is CASSPRTATASYEQYF.

The count of this clone is one. The rearrangement uses TRBV6-2 or TRBV6-3 and TRBJ2-5; 7 positions match TRBD2. Trimming removed 5 bases from V and 5 bases from J; junction bases left unmatched: 11. CDR3 length equals 15 residues. Germline values: CDR1 MNHEY, CDR2 SVGEGT. CDR3 DNA: TGTGCCAGCAGTCCGCTCTGGGGGGAGGGGGAGACCCAGTACTTC. It encodes CASSPLWGEGETQYF.

The chain recombines TRBV27 with TRBJ1-2, with 7 bases fitting TRBD1. The CDR3 runs 15 residues. Germline lookup yields CDR1 MNHEY and CDR2 SMNVEV (reference sequence). V trimming: 5 bases; J trimming: 8 bases; junction bases outside the gene matches: 14. The chain's CDR3 is CASSLTGTAASGYTF. The CDR3 DNA reads TGTGCCAGCAGTCTGACGGGGACAGCAGCGTCGGGCTACACCTTC.

This sequence joins TRBV19 and TRBJ1-2, with D possibly TRBD1 on 6 matching bases. The germline V gene has CDR1 LNHDA and CDR2 SQIVND (reference sequence). With 5 bases removed from V and 7 bases from J, the gap between germline ends came to 14 bases. The CDR3 is 13 amino acids. The CDR3 protein is CASSFWRGCGYTF. The DNA for the CDR3 is TGTGCCAGTAGTTTCTGGAGGGGGTGTGGCTACACCTTC.

V is TRBV5-1 and J is TRBJ2-1; D might be TRBD1 or TRBD2, each matching 5 bases. This CDR3 has 15 residues. With 7 bases removed from V and 0 bases from J, the gap between germline ends came to 14 bases. Germline values: CDR1 SGHRS, CDR2 YFSETQ. The CDR3 coding sequence is TGCGCCAGCGAACGAACTGGGGGCTCCTACAATGAGCAGTTCTTC. Translated, it gives CASERTGGSYNEQFF.

This chain connects TRBV4-2 to TRBJ1-4; D is undetermined. Germline CDR1 and CDR2: LGHNA and YNFKEQ. V dropped 0 bases and J dropped 8 bases, with 4 bases sitting between them. The CDR3 loop spans 12 amino acids. CDR3 region: CASSQEGEKLFF. In nucleotides, the CDR3 is TGTGCCAGCAGCCAAGAGGGCGAAAAACTGTTTTTT.

The chain's CDR3 is CASGQGSYNEQFF. The CDR3 DNA follows: TGTGCCAGCGGACAGGGTTCCTACAATGAGCAGTTCTTC. The chain uses TRBV2 and TRBJ2-1, with 8 positions matching TRBD1. Unmatched junction bases numbered 1, after V lost 8 bases and J lost 1 base. Germline CDR1 is SNHLY and CDR2 is FYNNEI. The CDR3 is 13 residues long.

The CDR3 loop reads CASSFFRTGVYEQYF. In DNA, the CDR3 is TGTGCCAGCAGCTTTTTCCGGACAGGGGTCTACGAGCAGTACTTC. The rearrangement links TRBV7-9 to TRBJ2-7, with 9 positions matching TRBD1. The V gene end was trimmed by 3 bases and the J gene end by 3 bases; junction bases not matched to a gene: 6. The CDR3 runs 15 residues. CDR1 is SEHNR and CDR2 is FQNEAQ in the germline V gene (reference sequence).

The J gene is TRBJ1-5, the V gene TRBV6-5; D is undetermined. Trimming pared 9 bases from V and 1 base from J, leaving 4 bases between. In germline, CDR1 is MNHEY, CDR2 SVGAGI. There are 11 residues in the CDR3. CDR3 sequence reads: CARDSNQPQHF. The DNA of the CDR3 is TGTGCCAGAGACAGCAATCAGCCCCAGCATTTT.